This is a list of T cell receptor beta chains from one sample in a study of CD8+ T cells in alopecia areata. The method was immunoSEQ multiplex PCR; TCRdb's version includes in-frame clones alone and lacks a portion of them. Here the sample spans more than 130,000 clones, 82% being singletons. Here the sequenced sample was CD8+ T cells sorted from blood, taken at week 4, from a patient treated with tofacitinib. The origin of the receptors is a human donor with alopecia areata. CDR3s include the opening cysteine and the closing phenylalanine or tryptophan. D genes are given only for firm matches. Rows give clone size only sometimes, using once, few, many, or a class for an expanded clone.

size: .; J: TRBJ2-7; D: .; V: TRBV27; CDR3: CASSLSGGLGEQYF; DNA: TGTGCCAGCAGTTTATCGGGGGGCCTTGGGGAGCAGTACTTC
size: .; J: TRBJ2-5; D: TRBD2; V: TRBV29-1; CDR3: CSAGLAIHQETQYF; DNA: TGCAGCGCTGGACTAGCGATACACCAAGAGACCCAGTACTTC
size: .; J: TRBJ2-7; D: .; V: TRBV27; CDR3: CASSFSRWYEQYF; DNA: TGTGCCAGCAGTTTTTCAAGGTGGTACGAGCAGTACTTC
size: once; J: TRBJ2-7; D: .; V: TRBV7-9; CDR3: CASSLVYEQYF; DNA: TGTGCCAGCAGCTTAGTTTACGAGCAGTACTTC
size: few; J: TRBJ1-2; D: TRBD1; V: TRBV7-9; CDR3: CASSFTGQEINYGYTF; DNA: TGTGCCAGCAGCTTTACCGGACAGGAAATTAACTATGGCTACACCTTC
size: .; J: TRBJ2-7; D: .; V: TRBV29-1; CDR3: CTRWAHEQYF; DNA: TGCACCCGTTGGGCCCACGAGCAGTACTTC
size: .; J: TRBJ1-6; D: .; V: TRBV4-3; CDR3: CASSHFLNSPLHF; DNA: TGCGCCAGCAGCCATTTCCTTAATTCACCCCTCCACTTT
size: .; J: TRBJ2-1; D: TRBD2; V: TRBV6-6; CDR3: CASSYLAGGYNEQFF; DNA: TGTGCCAGCAGTTACCTAGCGGGGGGGTACAATGAGCAGTTCTTC
size: .; J: TRBJ1-1; D: .; V: TRBV29-1; CDR3: CSVDTGLGPEAFF; DNA: TGCAGCGTTGACACAGGGTTGGGGCCTGAAGCTTTCTTT
size: .; J: TRBJ2-1; D: .; V: TRBV6-5; CDR3: CASSYSLGPNNEQFF; DNA: TGTGCCAGCAGTTACTCCCTAGGTCCCAACAATGAGCAGTTCTTC
size: .; J: TRBJ2-1; D: .; V: TRBV5-1; CDR3: CASSYNGGEYNEQFF; DNA: TGCGCCAGCAGCTACAACGGGGGAGAATACAATGAGCAGTTCTTC
size: .; J: TRBJ2-7; D: .; V: TRBV6-6; CDR3: CAAGGYEQYF; DNA: TGTGCCGCAGGGGGGTACGAGCAGTACTTC
size: .; J: TRBJ2-1; D: .; V: TRBV21-1; CDR3: CASSKEGRTYNEQFF; DNA: TGTGCCAGCAGCAAAGAGGGACGGACCTACAATGAGCAGTTCTTC
size: few; J: TRBJ2-3; D: .; V: TRBV27; CDR3: CASEMRGSTDTQYF; DNA: TGTGCCAGTGAGATGCGGGGTAGCACAGATACGCAGTATTTT
size: .; J: TRBJ2-1; D: TRBD2; V: TRBV30; CDR3: CAWSGLAGTLSYNEQFF; DNA: TGTGCCTGGAGTGGACTAGCGGGGACCCTATCCTACAATGAGCAGTTCTTC
size: .; J: TRBJ2-7; D: .; V: TRBV7-9; CDR3: CASSPPAGSYEQYF; DNA: TGTGCCAGCAGCCCTCCCGCCGGGTCCTACGAGCAGTACTTC
size: .; J: TRBJ2-2; D: .; V: TRBV9; CDR3: CASSVAVGRELFF; DNA: TGTGCCAGCAGCGTAGCGGTCGGGAGGGAGCTGTTTTTT
size: .; J: TRBJ1-5; D: .; V: TRBV6-6; CDR3: CASSSGTASNQPQHF; DNA: TGTGCCAGCAGTTCCGGAACGGCTAGCAATCAGCCCCAGCATTTT
size: few; J: TRBJ2-7; D: TRBD1; V: TRBV29-1; CDR3: CSVGGQGAYEQYF; DNA: TGCAGCGTGGGGGGACAGGGGGCTTACGAGCAGTACTTC
size: .; J: TRBJ2-7; D: .; V: TRBV29-1; CDR3: CSVEVTNSHEQYF; DNA: TGCAGCGTTGAAGTTACGAACTCTCACGAGCAGTACTTC
size: few; J: TRBJ2-7; D: .; V: TRBV5-1; CDR3: CASSLAIGPAHEQYF; DNA: TGCGCCAGCAGCTTGGCAATCGGGCCGGCCCACGAGCAGTACTTC
size: .; J: TRBJ1-2; D: TRBD1; V: TRBV29-1; CDR3: CSVATGVEGYTF; DNA: TGCAGCGTGGCGACAGGGGTTGAGGGCTACACCTTC
size: .; J: TRBJ2-2; D: TRBD2; V: TRBV27; CDR3: CASSPREANTGELFF; DNA: TGTGCCAGCAGCCCCCGGGAGGCGAACACCGGGGAGCTGTTTTTT